This is a list of T cell receptor beta chains from one sample in a study of CD8 T cells in ankylosing spondylitis. TCRdb processed the 5' RACE reads anew with MiXCR; each CDR3 protein has one entry. The data hold about 39,000 distinct CDR3 sequences, with over 9% observed a single time. The sequenced sample was blood, either unsorted or a sorted T cell fraction (not recorded which). These receptors were obtained from a male donor with ankylosing spondylitis or in good health (not recorded which). Both conserved end residues are part of each CDR3. A D gene is named only where the DNA matches it firmly. The size of a clone is reported for some rows only, either as once, few or many, or as a class for expanded clones.

len,v_gene,d_gene,j_gene,abundance,CDR3aa,CDR3nt
13,TRBV29-1,TRBD1,TRBJ2-2,many,CSVDGTGKGELFF,TGCAGCGTTGACGGGACAGGGAAAGGGGAGCTGTTTTTT
16,TRBV5-1,.,TRBJ2-1,many,CASSSIDQGSYNEQFF,TGCGCCAGCAGCTCGATAGATCAGGGATCCTACAATGAGCAGTTCTTC
13,TRBV10-2,TRBD1,TRBJ1-5,many,CASTRQGIQPQHF,TGCGCCAGTACTCGACAGGGCATTCAGCCCCAGCATTTT
15,TRBV4-3,.,TRBJ1-1,many,CASSQYWRVNTEAFF,TGCGCCAGCAGCCAGTACTGGCGGGTGAACACTGAAGCTTTCTTT
15,TRBV6-5,.,TRBJ1-4,many,CASSLSVPTNEKLFF,TGTGCCAGCAGTTTGTCAGTCCCAACTAATGAAAAACTGTTTTTT
15,TRBV18,TRBD1,TRBJ2-7,many,CASSAGQGVSYEQYF,TGTGCCAGCTCAGCCGGACAGGGGGTCTCCTACGAGCAGTACTTC
13,TRBV4-1,TRBD2,TRBJ2-5,many,CASSRLAGETQYF,TGCGCCAGCAGCCGACTAGCGGGAGAGACCCAGTACTTC
14,TRBV9,.,TRBJ2-3,many,CASSVTQNTDTQYF,TGTGCCAGCAGCGTTACACAAAACACAGATACGCAGTATTTT
16,TRBV20-1,TRBD2,TRBJ2-3,many,CSALPRTSGPTDTQYF,TGCAGTGCTCTTCCACGGACTAGCGGGCCGACAGATACGCAGTATTTT
15,TRBV18,.,TRBJ1-2,many,CASSPTRPTNYGYTF,TGTGCCAGCTCACCAACCAGGCCCACTAACTATGGCTACACCTTC
20,TRBV27,TRBD2,TRBJ2-7,many,CASSPLRKTRTSGSSYEQYF,TGTGCCAGCAGTCCTCTGAGGAAGACCCGGACTAGCGGGAGCTCCTACGAGCAGTACTTC
13,TRBV5-1,TRBD1,TRBJ1-2,.,CASTLTGGYGYTF,TGCGCCAGCACCCTTACAGGGGGCTATGGCTACACCTTC
16,TRBV20-1,TRBD2,TRBJ2-5,many,CSAPGTSGTGSETQYF,TGCAGTGCCCCTGGGACTAGCGGGACCGGCTCTGAGACCCAGTACTTC
13,TRBV25-1,.,TRBJ2-6,.,CATTRVGANVLTF,TGTGCCACCACCCGAGTAGGGGCCAACGTCCTGACTTTC
14,TRBV27,.,TRBJ1-5,many,CASSSGVGNQPQHF,TGTGCCAGCAGCTCAGGGGTGGGCAATCAGCCCCAGCATTTT
12,TRBV19,.,TRBJ2-7,few,CASSIGGYEQYF,TGTGCCAGTAGTATAGGCGGCTACGAGCAGTACTTC
13,TRBV9,.,TRBJ1-3,many,CASSVGGGNTIYF,TGTGCCAGCAGCGTAGGGGGGGGAAACACCATATATTTT
15,TRBV5-1,.,TRBJ1-1,many,CASSLVVRENTEAFF,TGCGCCAGCAGCTTGGTGGTCAGGGAGAACACTGAAGCTTTCTTT
12,TRBV12-3/TRBV12-4,.,TRBJ1-1,many,CASRRDIAEAFF,TGTGCCAGCAGACGGGACATAGCTGAAGCTTTCTTT
14,TRBV29-1,.,TRBJ2-5,many,CSVRPGHNQETQYF,TGCAGCGTTAGACCGGGACATAACCAAGAGACCCAGTACTTC
16,TRBV5-1,.,TRBJ2-1,many,CASSLAFGGAYNEQFF,TGCGCCAGCAGCTTGGCCTTCGGCGGTGCCTACAATGAGCAGTTCTTC
15,TRBV4-1,TRBD2,TRBJ2-7,many,CASSQLAGGTYEQYF,TGCGCCAGCAGCCAATTGGCGGGAGGGACCTACGAGCAGTACTTC
16,TRBV28,TRBD2,TRBJ2-7,once,CASSLEASGWAGEQYF,TGTGCCAGCAGTTTAGAGGCTAGCGGGTGGGCGGGGGAGCAGTACTTC
13,TRBV29-1,TRBD1,TRBJ2-3,many,CSVHRGRGDTQYF,TGCAGCGTGCACAGGGGGCGCGGAGATACGCAGTATTTT
14,TRBV7-2,TRBD1,TRBJ2-7,many,CASSSDPGQGLENF,TGTGCCAGCAGCTCCGATCCGGGACAGGGCCTAGAGAACTTC
14,TRBV27,.,TRBJ1-2,.,CASSTTSPPAGYTF,TGTGCCAGCTCTACGACCAGTCCCCCGGCTGGCTACACCTTC
14,TRBV20-1,.,TRBJ1-3,many,CSASHGDSGNTIYF,TGCAGTGCTAGTCACGGGGACTCTGGAAACACCATATATTTT
17,TRBV23-1,.,TRBJ2-5,.,CASTLSLLIKPQETQYF,TGCGCCAGCACCCTGAGTCTGTTGATCAAACCTCAAGAGACCCAGTACTTC
18,TRBV15,TRBD1,TRBJ1-2,many,CATSRGGGQGALNYGYTF,TGTGCCACCAGCAGAGGGGGTGGACAGGGGGCTCTTAACTATGGCTACACCTTC
12,TRBV7-6,.,TRBJ1-1,few,CASSLSGTEAFF,TGTGCCAGCAGCTTATCTGGGACAGAAGCTTTCTTT
14,TRBV6-6,TRBD1,TRBJ1-2,.,CASSYAGQGEGYTF,TGTGCCAGCAGTTACGCGGGACAGGGGGAAGGCTACACCTTC
14,TRBV18,TRBD2,TRBJ2-7,few,CASSRQREGREQYF,TGTGCCAGCTCACGTCAGCGGGAGGGCCGCGAGCAGTACTTC
15,TRBV10-3,.,TRBJ2-7,many,CAISVEVPGTYEQYF,TGTGCCATCAGTGTGGAGGTCCCGGGAACCTACGAGCAGTACTTC
13,TRBV29-1,.,TRBJ1-1,.,CSVEQGLNTEAFF,TGCAGCGTTGAACAGGGACTGAACACTGAAGCTTTCTTT
13,TRBV6-5,TRBD2,TRBJ2-7,many,CASCSSGTYEQYF,TGTGCCAGCTGTTCTAGCGGGACCTACGAGCAGTACTTC
11,TRBV5-1,.,TRBJ2-3,many,CASSSGGTQYF,TGCGCCAGCAGTTCCGGAGGTACGCAGTATTTT
15,TRBV12-3/TRBV12-4,TRBD1,TRBJ1-5,many,CASKTGGGSNQPQHF,TGTGCCAGCAAAACAGGGGGGGGGAGCAATCAGCCCCAGCATTTT
15,TRBV5-4,.,TRBJ2-3,many,CASSWPTGGTDTQYF,TGTGCCAGCAGCTGGCCCACAGGAGGGACAGATACGCAGTATTTT
14,TRBV25-1,.,TRBJ2-7,many,CASSEVESGYEQYF,TGTGCCAGCAGTGAGGTTGAATCCGGCTACGAGCAGTACTTC
15,TRBV9,.,TRBJ1-6,.,CASSVDQAGATTLHF,TGTGCCAGCAGCGTAGACCAAGCCGGGGCCACAACCCTCCACTTT
16,TRBV7-7,.,TRBJ2-6,many,CASSPIGGTGANVLTF,TGTGCTAGCAGCCCCATCGGGGGTACTGGGGCCAACGTCCTGACTTTC
11,TRBV5-1,.,TRBJ2-1,few,CASSWYNEQFF,TGCGCCAGCAGCTGGTACAATGAGCAGTTCTTC
14,TRBV7-9,.,TRBJ2-3,many,CASSLVTPPDTQYF,TGTGCCAGCAGCTTAGTAACCCCCCCAGATACGCAGTATTTT
16,TRBV5-4,TRBD1,TRBJ2-5,.,CASDSGGPYQQETQYF,TGTGCCAGCGACTCAGGGGGACCGTACCAACAAGAGACCCAGTACTTC
19,TRBV3-1,.,TRBJ2-1,many,CASSQDGRFAGSSYNEQFF,TGTGCCAGCAGCCAAGATGGGCGTTTCGCGGGGAGCTCCTACAATGAGCAGTTCTTC
14,TRBV28,TRBD2,TRBJ2-7,many,CASSYLAGGYEQYF,TGTGCCAGCAGTTACCTAGCGGGAGGCTACGAGCAGTACTTC
14,TRBV7-9,TRBD2,TRBJ2-1,many,CASSFRLAGEGQFF,TGTGCCAGCAGCTTCAGACTAGCGGGAGAGGGTCAGTTCTTC
13,TRBV4-3,TRBD2,TRBJ2-5,.,CASSHGREETQYF,TGCGCCAGCAGCCACGGGAGGGAAGAGACCCAGTACTTC
14,TRBV28,TRBD1,TRBJ1-1,many,CASSRQGLNTEAFF,TGTGCCAGCAGTCGACAGGGTCTGAACACTGAAGCTTTCTTT
14,TRBV6-5,TRBD2,TRBJ2-1,many,CASSLNSGINEQFF,TGTGCCAGCAGTTTGAATAGCGGGATCAATGAGCAGTTCTTC
13,TRBV4-1,.,TRBJ1-2,many,CASSSDRIGGYTF,TGCGCCAGCAGCTCGGACAGAATAGGCGGCTACACCTTC
15,TRBV5-5,TRBD1,TRBJ1-5,many,CASSATGDSNQPQHF,TGTGCCAGCAGCGCGACAGGGGATAGCAATCAGCCCCAGCATTTT
16,TRBV11-2,TRBD1,TRBJ1-5,.,CASSLASGQGNQPQHF,TGTGCCAGCAGCTTAGCGTCGGGACAGGGCAATCAGCCCCAGCATTTT